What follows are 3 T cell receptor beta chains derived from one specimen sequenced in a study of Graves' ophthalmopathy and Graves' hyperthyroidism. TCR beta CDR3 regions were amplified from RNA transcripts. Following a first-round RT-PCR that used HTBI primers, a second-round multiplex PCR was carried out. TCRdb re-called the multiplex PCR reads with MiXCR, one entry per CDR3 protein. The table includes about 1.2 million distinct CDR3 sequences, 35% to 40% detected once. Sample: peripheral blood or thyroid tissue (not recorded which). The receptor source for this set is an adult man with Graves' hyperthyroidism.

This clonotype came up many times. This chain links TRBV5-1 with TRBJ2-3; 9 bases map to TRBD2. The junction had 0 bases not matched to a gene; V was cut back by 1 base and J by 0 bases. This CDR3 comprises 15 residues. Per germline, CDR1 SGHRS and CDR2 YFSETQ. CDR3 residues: CASSLTSGSTDTQYF. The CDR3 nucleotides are TGCGCCAGCAGCTTGACTAGCGGGAGCACAGATACGCAGTATTTT.

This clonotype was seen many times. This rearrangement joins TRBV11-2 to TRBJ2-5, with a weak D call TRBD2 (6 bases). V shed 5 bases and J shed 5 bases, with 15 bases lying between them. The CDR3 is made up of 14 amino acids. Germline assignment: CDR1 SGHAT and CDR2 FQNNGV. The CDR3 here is CASSNPGAGETQYF. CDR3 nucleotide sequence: TGTGCCAGCAGCAACCCGGGAGCTGGGGAGACCCAGTACTTC.

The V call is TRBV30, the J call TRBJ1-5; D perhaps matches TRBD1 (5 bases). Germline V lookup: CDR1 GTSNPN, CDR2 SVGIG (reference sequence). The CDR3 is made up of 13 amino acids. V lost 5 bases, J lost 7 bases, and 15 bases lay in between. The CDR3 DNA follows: TGTGCCTGGGGGGACGGCCGCTCGCAGCCCCAGCATTTT. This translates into CAWGDGRSQPQHF.